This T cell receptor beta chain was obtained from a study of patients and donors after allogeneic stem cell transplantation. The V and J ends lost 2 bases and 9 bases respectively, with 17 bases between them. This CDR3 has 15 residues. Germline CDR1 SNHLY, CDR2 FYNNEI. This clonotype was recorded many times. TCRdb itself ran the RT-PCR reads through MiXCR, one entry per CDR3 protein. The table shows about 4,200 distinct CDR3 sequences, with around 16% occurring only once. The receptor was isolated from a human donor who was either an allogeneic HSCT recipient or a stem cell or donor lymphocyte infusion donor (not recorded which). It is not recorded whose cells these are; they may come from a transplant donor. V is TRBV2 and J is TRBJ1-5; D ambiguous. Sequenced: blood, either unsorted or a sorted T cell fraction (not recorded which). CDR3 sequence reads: CASSERWSAGSPQHF. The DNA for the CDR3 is TGTGCCAGCAGTGAAAGGTGGTCTGCCGGATCGCCCCAGCATTTT.